The 27 T cell receptor beta chains listed next were all sequenced from one sample in a study of cytomegalovirus exposure and HLA in healthy donors. Generated by immunoSEQ multiplex PCR, the TCRdb table keeps only in-frame clones and is missing some. The sample records about 130,000 clones, approximately 84% being singletons. Sequenced material: PBMCs. The origin of the receptors is a young man in good health and CMV-seropositive.

The CDR3, as DNA: TGCGCCAGCAGCATCCTGACAGATTATGGCTACACCTTC. Its translation: CASSILTDYGYTF. The chain joins TRBV5-1 to TRBJ1-2, with D maybe TRBD1 (5 bases). V was pared by 4 bases and J by 5 bases, with 12 bases between. This CDR3 comprises 13 residues. Germline loops: CDR1 SGHRS, CDR2 YFSETQ.

The chain employs TRBV7-2 and TRBJ2-5; 8 nucleotides align to TRBD2. Germline assignment: CDR1 SGHTA and CDR2 FQGNSA. The trim removed 5 bases at V and 1 base at J, leaving 9 bases unmatched. The CDR3 spans 16 residues. The CDR3 region has the DNA TGTGCCAGCAGCCGACCCCGGGGGGGTAGCCAAGAGACCCAGTACTTC. As protein: CASSRPRGGSQETQYF.

The chain uses TRBV28 and TRBJ2-2, with TRBD1 matching over 9 bases. This CDR3 has 13 residues. V was pared by 2 bases and J by 13 bases, with 5 bases of the junction left unmatched. Germline CDR1 is MDHEN and CDR2 is SYDVKM. As DNA, the CDR3 is TGTGCCAGCAGTTTACAGGGACAGGGTTTGCTGTTTTTT. As protein: CASSLQGQGLLFF.

This chain links TRBV27 with TRBJ1-2; no clear D. Germline lookup yields CDR1 MNHEY and CDR2 SMNVEV (reference sequence). The V end lost 5 bases, the J end lost 2 bases, and 9 bases lay between the germline ends. The length of the CDR3 is 13 residues. CDR3 in amino acids: CASSPQPNYGYTF. DNA of the CDR3: TGTGCCAGCAGTCCACAACCCAACTATGGCTACACCTTC.

The chain links TRBV5-1 to TRBJ2-3; 9 nucleotides align to TRBD2. Germline CDR1 reads SGHRS; CDR2 reads YFSETQ. Trimming took 3 bases from V and 0 from J; bases not matched to a gene: 5. The CDR3 consists of 16 residues. CDR3 sequence: CASSSAGGPSTDTQYF. The CDR3 nucleotides read TGCGCCAGCAGCTCAGCGGGGGGCCCTAGCACAGATACGCAGTATTTT.

J is TRBJ2-7 and V is TRBV10-1; 11 bases are shared with TRBD2. Germline V CDR1 and CDR2: WNHNN, SYGVQD (reference sequence). With V trimmed by 5 bases and J by 7 bases, 10 bases remained unmatched. The CDR3 runs to 15 residues. DNA of the CDR3: TGCGCCAGCAGTCAACTAGCGGGAGAGTATGGGGAGCAGTACTTC. Protein: CASSQLAGEYGEQYF.

This rearrangement joins TRBV27 to TRBJ2-7; 7 nucleotides agree with TRBD1. V lost 3 bases and J lost 0; bases outside the gene matches: 11. Per germline, CDR1 MNHEY and CDR2 SMNVEV (reference sequence). This CDR3 is 17 amino acids long. The CDR3 region is CASSFPPRQGISYEQYF. CDR3 coding DNA: TGTGCCAGCAGTTTCCCGCCCAGACAGGGAATCTCCTACGAGCAGTACTTC.

J is TRBJ2-7 and V is TRBV9; 9 bases align to TRBD1. Germline V CDR1 and CDR2: SGDLS, YYNGEE. CDR3 length: 15 residues. Trimming took 3 bases from V and 3 from J; bases not matched to a gene: 7. The CDR3 protein is CASSDPGTGFYEQYF. The CDR3 coding sequence is TGTGCCAGCAGCGACCCCGGGACAGGGTTCTACGAGCAGTACTTC.

This chain links TRBV5-6 with TRBJ1-2; 10 nucleotides agree with TRBD1. From germline, CDR1 is SGHDT and CDR2 YYEEEE. The CDR3 is 18 amino acids. Trimming removed 4 bases from V and 4 bases from J; junction bases left unmatched: 16. CDR3 in amino acids: CASSPMAGTGVLVYGYTF. The CDR3 nucleotides are TGTGCCAGCAGCCCAATGGCCGGGACAGGGGTATTGGTCTATGGCTACACCTTC. Full variable domain (missing parts from reference TRBV5-6 and TRBJ1-2): DAGVTQSPTHLIKTRGQQVTLRCSPKSGHDTVSWYQQALGQGPQFIFQYYEEEERQRGNFPDRFSGHQFPNYSSELNVNALLLGDSALYLCASSPMAGTGVLVYGYTFGSGTRLTVV.

The rearrangement uses TRBV5-1 and TRBJ2-5; 10 bases are shared with TRBD1. The CDR3 loop spans 15 amino acids. V shed 4 bases, J shed 5 bases, and the junction held 8 bases outside the gene matches. Germline loops: CDR1 SGHRS, CDR2 YFSETQ. CDR3 nucleotides: TGCGCCAGCAGCCCGACAGGGGGCGCAAAGGAGACCCAGTACTTC. Amino acid sequence: CASSPTGGAKETQYF.

The table lists this clone with a few counts. The chain links TRBV6-1 to TRBJ2-7, with a weak D call TRBD1 (6 bases). Germline V gives CDR1 MNHNS, CDR2 SASEGT. This CDR3 contains 16 residues. V dropped 4 bases and J dropped 1 base, with 17 bases sitting between them. The CDR3 DNA is TGTGCCAGCAGTGGGTACCCCGGGACACATTCCTACGAGCAGTACTTC. Residues: CASSGYPGTHSYEQYF.

This clone is a singleton in its sample. The chain links TRBV10-3 to TRBJ1-5, with D hard to call. The CDR3 contains 13 residues. The V and J ends lost 3 bases and 6 bases respectively, with 9 bases between them. Germline-derived CDR1 and CDR2 are ENHRY and SYGVKD. CDR3 sequence (DNA): TGTGCCATCAGTGATAGTTTTAGTCAGCCCCAGCATTTT. It yields the protein CAISDSFSQPQHF.

The rearrangement uses TRBV5-4 and TRBJ1-1, with D possibly TRBD1 on 5 matching bases. Trimming removed 4 bases at V and 2 bases at J, with 12 bases between. The CDR3 has 14 amino acids. From germline, CDR1 is SGHNT and CDR2 YYREEE (reference sequence). CDR3 region: CASSLRQPNTEAFF. For the CDR3, the DNA is TGTGCCAGCAGCCTGCGACAGCCTAACACTGAAGCTTTCTTT.

The V and J genes are TRBV7-9 and TRBJ1-1; possible D gene TRBD1, 5 bases. V was cut by 5 bases and J by 5 bases, with 15 bases left in between. Germline V lookup: CDR1 SEHNR, CDR2 FQNEAQ (reference sequence). CDR3 length: 14 amino acids. Here the CDR3 reads CASSLGGGRTEAFF. In nucleotides, the CDR3 is TGTGCCAGCAGCCTCGGGGGGGGGAGAACTGAAGCTTTCTTT.

This clone was recorded once. The CDR3, as DNA: TGTGCCAGCAGCTTAATAGCGGGAGCGATCACAGATACGCAGTATTTT. This encodes CASSLIAGAITDTQYF. The rearrangement links TRBV7-3 to TRBJ2-3; 9 bases agree with TRBD2. In germline, CDR1 is SGHTA, CDR2 FQGTGA. J gave up 2 bases and V 1 base, and 4 bases lay outside the gene matches. The CDR3 contains 16 residues. Full variable domain (remainder filled in from reference TRBV7-3 and TRBJ2-3): GAGVSQTPSNKVTEKGKYVELRCDPISGHTALYWYRQSLGQGPEFLIYFQGTGAADDSGLPNDRFFAVRPEGSVSTLKIQRTERGDSAVYLCASSLIAGAITDTQYFGPGTRLTVL.

The chain uses TRBV25-1 and TRBJ2-7; 7 nucleotides match TRBD2. There are 14 residues in the CDR3. Germline CDR1 MGHDK, CDR2 SYGVNS. The J segment lost 3 bases and the V segment lost 4 bases, leaving 6 bases of the junction unmatched. The CDR3 DNA follows: TGTGCCAGCAGTGCATCGGGGGGTCTCTACGAGCAGTACTTC. This encodes CASSASGGLYEQYF.

The chain recombines TRBV6-6 with TRBJ1-3; D remains ambiguous. Per germline, CDR1 MNHNY and CDR2 SVGAGI (reference sequence). V dropped 10 bases and J dropped 3 bases, with 13 bases sitting between them. The CDR3 spans 13 residues. The CDR3 DNA sequence: TGTGCCACCACCCCCGGTGGTGGAAACACCATATATTTT. It specifies CATTPGGGNTIYF.

The rearrangement uses TRBV7-2 and TRBJ1-2; 8 bases fit TRBD1. Germline V lookup: CDR1 SGHTA, CDR2 FQGNSA. Trimming cost V 4 bases and J 4 bases; bases outside gene matches: 5. This CDR3 region has 14 residues. CDR3 sequence: CASSYDRGIYGYTF. The CDR3 nucleotides read TGTGCCAGCAGCTACGACAGGGGAATCTATGGCTACACCTTC.

This sequence joins TRBV7-4 and TRBJ2-7; 10 bases line up with TRBD2. Germline V gene lookup returns CDR1 SGHVT and CDR2 SQSDAQ. V lost 7 bases to trimming and J lost 5 bases; unmatched junction nucleotides: 14. The CDR3 is made up of 16 amino acids. The CDR3 DNA is TGTGCCAGCACCCCCGGGCGTACTAGCGGGGTGCACGAGCAGTACTTC. The encoded protein is CASTPGRTSGVHEQYF.

This chain uses TRBV5-1 with TRBJ1-2, with D unclear. Germline assignment: CDR1 SGHRS and CDR2 YFSETQ. This CDR3 has 15 residues. V was pared by 0 bases and J by 0 bases, with 9 bases between. CDR3 coding DNA: TGCGCCAGCAGCTTGGGAGGCTCTACTAACTATGGCTACACCTTC. Translation gives CASSLGGSTNYGYTF.

A few counts support this clone. This rearrangement joins TRBV7-3 to TRBJ2-3; D not resolved. Between the trimmed V and J ends, which lost 8 bases and 1 base, there was a span of 7 bases. Germline V CDR1 and CDR2: SGHTA, FQGTGA. The CDR3 length is 12 residues. The CDR3 spells CASGSGTDTQYF. CDR3 bases: TGTGCCAGCGGCTCGGGCACAGATACGCAGTATTTT.

The CDR3 protein is CASSSNRLAGGLGHEQFF. CDR3 bases: TGTGCCAGCAGCTCCAACCGACTAGCGGGAGGATTAGGCCATGAGCAGTTCTTC. The genes are TRBV11-2 and TRBJ2-1; TRBD2 agrees at 13 bases. Per the germline V gene, CDR1 is SGHAT and CDR2 is FQNNGV. The trim removed 4 bases at V and 8 bases at J, leaving 14 bases unmatched. The CDR3 contains 18 residues.

This clone was seen only once. The rearrangement uses TRBV18 and TRBJ2-1; D is perhaps TRBD2 (6 bases). This CDR3 has 17 residues. With 2 bases removed from V and 2 bases from J, the gap between germline ends came to 16 bases. Germline V gene lookup returns CDR1 KGHSH and CDR2 LQKENI. CDR3 DNA sequence: TGTGCCAGCTCACCAGAGAGGCGGGGTGGACCCTACAATGAGCAGTTCTTC. It specifies CASSPERRGGPYNEQFF.

The chain is built from TRBV2 and TRBJ2-2, with D uncertain. This CDR3 comprises 13 residues. Per germline, CDR1 SNHLY and CDR2 FYNNEI. V lost 5 bases and J 9 bases, leaving 13 bases between the germline ends. CDR3 DNA: TGTGCCAGCAGTCTCACGGTCAAGAGGGAGCTGTTTTTT. Its protein product is CASSLTVKRELFF.

The gene calls are TRBV7-2 and TRBJ2-1, with D possibly TRBD2 on 5 matching bases. From germline, CDR1 is SGHTA and CDR2 FQGNSA. This CDR3 spans 15 amino acids. V gave up 5 bases and J gave up 5 bases, with 16 bases separating them. The CDR3, as DNA: TGTGCCAGCAGCGGAGCGGCCCAGCGGAACAATGAGCAGTTCTTC. The encoded protein is CASSGAAQRNNEQFF.

The chain is built from TRBV7-8 and TRBJ2-7; 10 bases match TRBD2. Germline CDR1 and CDR2: SGHVS and FQNEAQ. The CDR3 spans 15 residues. With V trimmed by 5 bases and J by 2 bases, 6 bases remained unmatched. CDR3 sequence reads: CASSPWTSGTYEQYF. CDR3 sequence (DNA): TGTGCCAGCAGCCCGTGGACTAGCGGTACCTACGAGCAGTACTTC.

The V gene is TRBV6-5, the J gene TRBJ1-2; D is perhaps TRBD1 (5 bases). The V end was cut by 2 bases, the J end by 2 bases, with 12 bases between. Per germline, CDR1 MNHEY and CDR2 SVGAGI. The CDR3 loop spans 15 amino acids. The CDR3 DNA sequence: TGTGCCAGCAGTTACGATTGGGGCTTAAACTATGGCTACACCTTC. Encoded protein: CASSYDWGLNYGYTF.